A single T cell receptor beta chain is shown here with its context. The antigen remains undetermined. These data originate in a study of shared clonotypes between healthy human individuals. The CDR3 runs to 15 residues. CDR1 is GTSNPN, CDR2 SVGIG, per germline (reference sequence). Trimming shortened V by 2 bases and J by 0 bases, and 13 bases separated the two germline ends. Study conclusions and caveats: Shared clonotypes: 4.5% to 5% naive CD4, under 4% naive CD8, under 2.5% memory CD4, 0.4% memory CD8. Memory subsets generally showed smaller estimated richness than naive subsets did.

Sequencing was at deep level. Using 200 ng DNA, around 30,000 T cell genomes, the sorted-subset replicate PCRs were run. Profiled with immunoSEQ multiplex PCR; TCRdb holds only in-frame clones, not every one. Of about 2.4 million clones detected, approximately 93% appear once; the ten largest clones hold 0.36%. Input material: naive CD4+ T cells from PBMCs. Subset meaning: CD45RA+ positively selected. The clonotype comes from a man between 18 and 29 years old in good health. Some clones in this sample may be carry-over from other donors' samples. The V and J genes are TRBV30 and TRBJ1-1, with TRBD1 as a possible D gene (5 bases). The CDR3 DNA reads TGTGCCTGGAGTTACAGGATGGGGATGAACACTGAAGCTTTCTTT. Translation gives CAWSYRMGMNTEAFF.